This entry lists 11 T cell receptor beta chains sequenced from one sample in a study of beta chain features in type 1 diabetes. Overall study findings and caveats: Researchers report that Type 1 diabetes patients had moderately but significantly shorter TCRB CDR3s across all four CD4+ subsets.

Their cognate antigens are unknown. What was sequenced were expressed TCRB transcripts, since all of the isolated RNA had been reverse transcribed. Method: immunoSEQ multiplex PCR; TCRdb's copy keeps in-frame clones and lacks some. The sample lists hundreds of thousands of clones, around an eighth occurring once. Sequenced: naive CD4+ T cells from blood. These receptors all come from a man younger than 35 with type 1 diabetes.

The chain has TRBV2 and TRBJ1-1; 11 bases map to TRBD1. V was pared by 7 bases and J by 6 bases, with 4 bases of the junction left unmatched. CDR1 and CDR2 from the germline V gene are SNHLY and FYNNEI. The CDR3 is 13 residues long. The CDR3 loop is CASTGTGGSEAFF. Here the CDR3 DNA reads TGTGCCAGCACCGGGACAGGGGGATCTGAAGCTTTCTTT.

This clone was found a few times. The CDR3 spells CSVISVSAGELFF. In DNA form, the CDR3 reads TGCAGCGTGATTAGCGTGTCAGCCGGGGAGCTGTTTTTT. The rearrangement joins TRBV29-1 to TRBJ2-2; D possibly corresponds to TRBD2 (5 bases). CDR1 is SQVTM, CDR2 ANQGSEA, per germline. Trimming took off 6 bases at V and 6 bases at J, with 14 bases between the two ends. CDR3 length equals 13 residues.

This clone came up a few times. J is TRBJ2-3 and V is TRBV6-4, with 7 bases fitting TRBD2. The V segment lost 6 bases and the J segment 4 bases; nucleotides outside the gene matches: 16. This CDR3 region has 17 residues. Germline loops: CDR1 MRHNA, CDR2 SNTAGT. The CDR3 loop reads CASSRTPSLGGADTQYF. CDR3 nucleotides: TGTGCCAGCAGCCGGACCCCTAGCTTGGGGGGGGCAGATACGCAGTATTTT.

This clone was detected a few times. CDR3 loop: CASSRPMGGSGYTF. The CDR3 bases are TGTGCCAGCAGCCGACCGATGGGAGGATCTGGCTACACCTTC. The chain combines TRBV5-6 with TRBJ1-2, with no clear D. This CDR3 region has 14 residues. Germline CDR1 reads SGHDT; CDR2 reads YYEEEE. Trimming cost V 4 bases and J 7 bases, with 17 bases left between them.

The chain is built from TRBV5-4 and TRBJ2-3, with 9 positions matching TRBD1. Germline lookup yields CDR1 SGHNT and CDR2 YYREEE (reference sequence). This CDR3 is 16 amino acids long. Unmatched junction bases numbered 8, after V lost 3 bases and J lost 3 bases. CDR3: CASSSPTGGGTDTQYF. For the CDR3, the DNA is TGTGCCAGCAGCTCGCCCACAGGGGGCGGAACAGATACGCAGTATTTT.

In the case of this clone: Other DNA sequences from this sample encode an identical CDR3 as well. The CDR3: CASSLGGYEQFF. The CDR3 DNA follows: TGCGCCAGCAGCTTGGGAGGGTATGAGCAGTTCTTC. The chain links TRBV5-1 to TRBJ2-1; D might be TRBD2 (5 bases). V was clipped by 0 bases and J by 8 bases, with 6 bases between them. Germline CDR1 reads SGHRS; CDR2 reads YFSETQ. The CDR3 spans 12 residues.

This clone occurred a few times. The chain couples TRBV29-1 to TRBJ1-2; 10 nucleotides match TRBD1. This CDR3 is built from 14 residues. V lost 5 bases, J lost 3 bases, and 6 bases stayed unmatched. The germline gives CDR1 SQVTM, CDR2 ANQGSEA. CDR3 DNA: TGCAGCGTTACGACAGGGGGCGCTTACTATGGCTACACCTTC. Its translation is CSVTTGGAYYGYTF.

On this clone itself: Within the sample, other DNA sequences also encode this same CDR3. The rearrangement links TRBV6-5 to TRBJ2-1; D gene unclear. CDR1 and CDR2 (germline): MNHEY, SVGAGI. With 7 bases removed from V and 0 bases from J, the gap between germline ends came to 4 bases. CDR3 length: 12 amino acids. As DNA, the CDR3 is TGTGCCAGCACGAGCTCCTACAATGAGCAGTTCTTC. Its translation: CASTSSYNEQFF.

This clone was counted a few times. The chain recombines TRBV28 with TRBJ2-4; TRBD2 might be the D (5 bases). The CDR3 loop spans 14 amino acids. Germline assignment: CDR1 MDHEN and CDR2 SYDVKM. V dropped 3 bases and J dropped 7 bases, with 13 bases sitting between them. CDR3 sequence: CASSFSYRGNIQYF. CDR3 DNA: TGTGCCAGCAGTTTCAGCTACCGCGGGAACATTCAGTACTTC.

This clone was picked up a small number of times. The V gene is TRBV7-9, the J gene TRBJ1-4; TRBD1 is a possible D gene (6 bases). This CDR3 has 15 amino acids. The ends were cut back, 5 bases at V and 5 bases at J, with 15 bases in the middle. Per the germline V gene, CDR1 is SEHNR and CDR2 is FQNEAQ (reference sequence). The CDR3 sequence: CASSRTGWKNEKLFF. The CDR3 DNA follows: TGTGCCAGCAGCCGTACAGGGTGGAAGAATGAAAAACTGTTTTTT.

The chain has TRBV5-1 and TRBJ1-6, with D possibly TRBD1 on 5 matching bases. Trimming pared 4 bases from V and 7 bases from J, leaving 12 bases between. In germline, CDR1 is SGHRS, CDR2 YFSETQ. CDR3 length: 14 amino acids. As DNA, the CDR3 is TGCGCCAGCAGCGTCCAGGGAGGCAATTCACCCCTCCACTTT. Translation: CASSVQGGNSPLHF.